A single sample gave rise to the 23 T cell receptor beta chains below, sequenced in a study of HIV-infected patients and healthy controls. No cell fractionation was done, so the repertoire covers all unsorted peripheral blood T cells. 450 to 600 ng RNA was reverse transcribed with alpha and beta constant-region primers. Separate chain-specific third strand synthesis with multiplexing indices produced the alpha and beta libraries. TCRdb re-called the 5' RACE reads through MiXCR, storing one row per CDR3 protein. The sample includes over 7,500 distinct CDR3 sequences, roughly 6.1% of them seen just once. Sequenced here: blood, sampled before antiretroviral therapy. These receptors originate from an adult with HIV infection.

This clonotype appeared many times. CDR3 nucleotide sequence: TGTGCCTGGACAACCGGGGGAAGCTATGGCTACACCTTC. As protein: CAWTTGGSYGYTF. The chain joins TRBV30 to TRBJ1-2; D is possibly TRBD1 (5 bases). This CDR3 spans 13 amino acids. V was cut by 4 bases and J by 4 bases, with 13 bases left in between. Germline assignment: CDR1 GTSNPN and CDR2 SVGIG (reference sequence).

This clonotype is medium-sized in the sample. The chain is built from TRBV6-6 and TRBJ1-2; D not certain. Germline V CDR1 and CDR2: MNHNY, SVGAGI (reference sequence). This CDR3 is 14 amino acids long. V was pared by 6 bases and J by 7 bases, with 18 bases between. CDR3 nucleotide sequence: TGTGCCAGCAGCTTCGGGCAGTCCAGTAGTGGCTACACCTTC. As protein: CASSFGQSSSGYTF.

Ten or more counts support this clonotype. This sequence joins TRBV6-2 or TRBV6-3 and TRBJ1-1; TRBD1 agrees at 8 bases. Germline CDR1 and CDR2: MNHEY and SVGEGT. The V segment lost 2 bases and the J segment 8 bases; nucleotides outside the gene matches: 10. CDR3 size: 15 residues. This chain's CDR3 is CASSYRFRGRKEAFF. For the CDR3, the DNA is TGTGCCAGCAGTTACAGGTTCAGGGGGCGAAAGGAAGCTTTCTTT.

The table lists this clonotype with many counts. The rearrangement joins TRBV5-1 to TRBJ2-1; TRBD2 aligns across 8 bases. V gave up 4 bases and J gave up 0 bases; unmatched junction bases: 9. This CDR3 has 17 residues. Germline assignment: CDR1 SGHRS and CDR2 YFSETQ. The CDR3 bases are TGCGCCAGCAGCCCGGTCCCCGGGGGGGGCTCCTACAATGAGCAGTTCTTC. Encoded protein: CASSPVPGGGSYNEQFF.

The table lists this clonotype with many counts. The rearrangement links TRBV6-2 or TRBV6-3 to TRBJ2-1, with 11 nucleotides matching TRBD2. Losses at the gene ends were 5 bases for V and 8 bases for J; bases not matched to a gene: 5. The V gene's germline CDR1 is MNHEY and CDR2 SVGEGT. The CDR3 extends over 14 amino acids. The CDR3 protein is CASSHSGGADEQFF. Here the CDR3 DNA reads TGTGCCAGCAGTCATAGCGGGGGGGCTGATGAGCAGTTCTTC.

In this sample, this clonotype turned up many times. The chain has TRBV11-2 and TRBJ2-7; D is undetermined. This CDR3 has 12 amino acids. The germline V gene encodes CDR1 SGHAT and CDR2 FQNNGV. V lost 2 bases and J 4 bases, leaving 6 bases between the germline ends. The CDR3 spells CASSLQRYEQYF. CDR3 sequence (DNA): TGTGCCAGCAGCTTACAGAGATACGAGCAGTACTTC.

This clonotype was recorded many times. The rearrangement joins TRBV10-2 to TRBJ2-3; D unresolved. The CDR3 loop spans 14 amino acids. From germline, CDR1 is WSHSY and CDR2 SAAADI. V was cut by 1 base and J by 3 bases, with 8 bases left in between. The CDR3 DNA is TGCGCCAGCAGTGAGTTAGTTCGGACAGATACGCAGTATTTT. This codes for CASSELVRTDTQYF.

This clonotype was detected many times. V and J are TRBV7-2 and TRBJ2-3; D unclear. The CDR3 extends over 13 amino acids. V was shortened by 5 bases and J by 3 bases, with 9 bases between the two germline ends. The V gene's germline CDR1 is SGHTA and CDR2 FQGNSA. The CDR3 DNA reads TGTGCCAGCAGCGTAATAGGGACAGATACGCAGTATTTT. Translation gives CASSVIGTDTQYF.

This clonotype is labeled medium-sized. The chain couples TRBV7-3 to TRBJ2-1; 8 positions agree with TRBD2. J was trimmed by 6 bases and V by 2 bases; bases with no gene match: 9. Germline CDR1 reads SGHTA; CDR2 reads FQGTGA. The CDR3 has 16 residues. The CDR3 is CASSLVGAGGTNEQFF. The CDR3 DNA reads TGTGCCAGCAGCTTAGTTGGGGCGGGGGGAACCAATGAGCAGTTCTTC.

The CDR3 nucleotides read TGTGCCAGCACCAAACGGACAGGGGGCTCCGGGGAGCTGTTTTTT. It translates to CASTKRTGGSGELFF. This chain uses TRBV18 with TRBJ2-2; TRBD1 aligns across 11 bases. Germline values: CDR1 KGHSH, CDR2 LQKENI. CDR3 length: 15 residues. Unmatched junction bases numbered 8, after V lost 8 bases and J lost 6 bases.

This clonotype was observed at least ten times. DNA of the CDR3: TGTGCCAGCAGCCCAACCCTCCGACAGGGGGCATCCGGGGAGCTGTTTTTT. Its protein is CASSPTLRQGASGELFF. This rearrangement joins TRBV13 to TRBJ2-2, with 10 bases that match TRBD1. This CDR3 region has 17 residues. The germline V gene has CDR1 PRHDT and CDR2 FYEKMQ (reference sequence). V shed 5 bases and J 6 bases; nucleotides not matched to a gene: 12.

By share of the sample, this clonotype is medium-sized. The V gene is TRBV12-3 or TRBV12-4, the J gene TRBJ2-6, with 9 bases lining up with TRBD1. With V trimmed by 6 bases and J by 8 bases, 5 bases remained unmatched. CDR3 length: 14 amino acids. The CDR3 region has the DNA TGTGCCAGCAGCCGGACAGGGGCCACCAACGTCCTGACTTTC. Amino acids: CASSRTGATNVLTF.

This sequence joins TRBV20-1 and TRBJ1-1; D uncertain. This CDR3 has 19 amino acids. Germline V gene data show CDR1 as DFQATT and CDR2 as SNEGSKA (reference sequence). V lost 6 bases and J lost 5, with 34 bases in between. In DNA form, the CDR3 reads TGCAGTGCCAGAAAACCGGCCTCACGGCCTCCATATGCGGGGACTGAAGCTTTCTTT. This translates into CSARKPASRPPYAGTEAFF.

This clonotype was recorded many times. V is TRBV18 and J is TRBJ1-2; 7 nucleotides match TRBD1. This CDR3 spans 13 amino acids. CDR1 is KGHSH and CDR2 is LQKENI in the germline V gene. J was trimmed by 3 bases and V by 7 bases; bases with no gene match: 5. In DNA form, the CDR3 reads TGTGCCAGCTTGGAGGGGGCGGACTATGGCTACACCTTC. It translates to CASLEGADYGYTF.

This clonotype has a count of ten or more. This sequence joins TRBV20-1 and TRBJ2-1, with 7 bases matching TRBD2. The germline gives CDR1 DFQATT, CDR2 SNEGSKA (reference sequence). The CDR3 extends over 15 amino acids. The J segment lost 2 bases and the V segment lost 5 bases, leaving 9 bases of the junction unmatched. Here the CDR3 reads CSARLPGGPYNEQFF. CDR3 nucleotide sequence: TGCAGTGCTCGCCTTCCGGGGGGACCCTACAATGAGCAGTTCTTC.

This clonotype was seen repeatedly, ten times or more. The rearrangement joins TRBV12-3 or TRBV12-4 to TRBJ2-5; 12 bases fit TRBD2. This CDR3 is 15 amino acids long. With 5 bases clipped from V and 4 bases from J, the junction kept 5 bases outside the gene matches. The CDR3 region has the DNA TGTGCCAGCAGTAGGACTAGCGGGGTGGCAGAGACCCAGTACTTC. It codes for CASSRTSGVAETQYF.

The chain joins TRBV3-1 to TRBJ2-3, with 13 bases fitting TRBD2. The CDR3 covers 18 residues. Unmatched junction bases numbered 7, after V lost 0 bases and J lost 4 bases. Germline V gene data show CDR1 as LGHDT and CDR2 as YNNKEL (reference sequence). The CDR3 nucleotides read TGTGCCAGCAGCCAAGAAAGGGGACTAGCGGGGTTATCAGATACGCAGTATTTT. Protein: CASSQERGLAGLSDTQYF.

This chain connects TRBV7-8 to TRBJ1-6; D is unresolved. The CDR3 length is 14 residues. In germline, CDR1 is SGHVS, CDR2 FQNEAQ. V was shortened by 2 bases and J by 7 bases, with 9 bases between the two germline ends. For the CDR3, the DNA is TGTGCCAGCAGCTTACCAGGAACCAATTCACCCCTCCACTTT. Its translation is CASSLPGTNSPLHF.

This clonotype was detected many times. The rearrangement joins TRBV12-3 or TRBV12-4 to TRBJ1-1; D might be TRBD1 (6 bases). The V gene lost 6 bases and the J gene lost 0 bases, with 20 bases spanning the gap. The CDR3 extends over 17 amino acids. The CDR3 DNA reads as TGTGCCAGCAGCTCAGGGGCATCCAGTCTTATGAACACTGAAGCTTTCTTT. It is translated as CASSSGASSLMNTEAFF.

The rearrangement joins TRBV12-5 to TRBJ2-3; D could derive from TRBD1 or TRBD2 (6 bases each). V lost 0 bases to trimming and J lost 3 bases, with 13 bases between them. The CDR3 consists of 16 residues. The germline gives CDR1 LGHNT, CDR2 FRNRAP. The DNA of the CDR3 is TGTGCTAGTGGTTTGGTCCCCGGGGGCGGTACAGATACGCAGTATTTT. Its translation is CASGLVPGGGTDTQYF.

This clonotype was observed at least ten times. The chain recombines TRBV19 with TRBJ2-1; tentatively, D is TRBD1 or TRBD2 (5 bases each). The germline V gene has CDR1 LNHDA and CDR2 SQIVND (reference sequence). The V gene lost 6 bases and the J gene lost 6 bases, with 12 bases spanning the gap. The CDR3 sequence is 13 residues long. The CDR3 DNA reads as TGTGCCAGTAGCTGGGGGTCTGGCAATGAGCAGTTCTTC. It translates to CASSWGSGNEQFF.

This rearrangement joins TRBV4-2 to TRBJ2-7; TRBD1 matches 7 bases. CDR1 is LGHNA and CDR2 is YNFKEQ in the germline V gene. The length of the CDR3 is 14 residues. Trimming removed 1 base from V and 3 bases from J; junction bases left unmatched: 3. The chain's CDR3 is CASSQGQGNYEQYF. The CDR3 nucleotides read TGTGCCAGCAGCCAAGGACAGGGAAACTACGAGCAGTACTTC.

This clonotype was seen many times. The rearrangement links TRBV4-1 to TRBJ1-5, with a possible D match to TRBD1 (5 bases). Per the germline V gene, CDR1 is MGHRA and CDR2 is YSYEKL. This CDR3 has 14 residues. V lost 0 bases to trimming and J lost 7 bases, with 10 bases between them. CDR3 in amino acids: CASSQEWGDQPQHF. The CDR3 DNA reads TGCGCCAGCAGCCAAGAGTGGGGGGACCAGCCCCAGCATTTT.